These 21 T cell receptor beta chains were all obtained from the same sample, sequenced in a study of blood T cells in healthy people across ages. Primed by a sample-barcoded 5' primer and a J-beta primer mix, a second PCR proceeded for about 6 to 12 cycles. TCRdb itself ran the 5' RACE reads through MiXCR, one entry per CDR3 protein. The sample lists fewer than 650,000 distinct CDR3 sequences; about 26% were seen once. These same records also appear under a second study, on T cells of mothers and their children.

The sequencing sample was made of blood. These receptors were collected from a boy aged 2 to 10 in good health.

This clonotype was found a few times. This chain joins TRBV4-1 and TRBJ2-5, with TRBD2 matching 10 bases. With the DNA end fitting TRBJ2-1 better, the J assignment may be wrong. The CDR3 has 15 amino acids. In germline, CDR1 is MGHRA, CDR2 YSYEKL. The DNA for the CDR3 is TGCGCCAGCAGCCAAGGCCAGCGGGGGGGCGGTGAGCAGTTCTTC. Residues: CASSQGQRGGGEQFF.

The rearrangement links TRBV4-3 to TRBJ1-2; D remains unclear. Between the trimmed V and J ends, which lost 5 bases and 7 bases, there was a span of 11 bases. The CDR3 runs to 12 residues. The germline V gene encodes CDR1 LGHNA and CDR2 YSLEER. CDR3 bases: TGCGCCAGCAGCTCCGTCAGCGGTGGCTACACCTTC. Translated, it gives CASSSVSGGYTF.

In this sample, this clonotype turned up a few times. J is TRBJ1-1 and V is TRBV12-3 or TRBV12-4; D is perhaps TRBD1 (5 bases). Trimming pared 5 bases from V and 5 bases from J, leaving 18 bases between. This CDR3 is 15 amino acids long. CDR3 protein: CASSVPGTVSTEAFF. The CDR3 nucleotides are TGTGCCAGCAGTGTTCCCGGGACGGTGTCAACTGAAGCTTTCTTT.

This clonotype was observed a few times. The CDR3 sequence is CASSAGVNEQYF. Here the CDR3 DNA reads TGTGCCAGCAGTGCGGGCGTCAACGAGCAGTACTTC. This chain connects TRBV2 to TRBJ2-7; unclear D gene. The length of the CDR3 is 12 residues. Germline V gene data show CDR1 as SNHLY and CDR2 as FYNNEI. V was shortened by 4 bases and J by 5 bases, with 9 bases between the two germline ends.

In its sample, this clonotype was seen a few times. The chain is built from TRBV30 and TRBJ2-5; D is unclear. The germline gives CDR1 GTSNPN, CDR2 SVGIG (reference sequence). V was shortened by 2 bases and J by 4 bases, with 11 bases between the two germline ends. This CDR3 has 13 residues. CDR3 sequence reads: CAWSNGLLETQYF. As DNA, the CDR3 is TGTGCCTGGAGTAACGGGTTACTAGAGACCCAGTACTTC.

This chain joins TRBV5-1 and TRBJ2-5; possible D gene TRBD1, 6 bases. Matching the DNA end better, TRBJ2-7 makes the J call doubtful. The CDR3 covers 15 residues. Germline V lookup: CDR1 SGHRS, CDR2 YFSETQ. The CDR3 sequence: CASSLGDTKVHEQYF. The DNA for the CDR3 is TGCGCCAGCAGCCTCGGGGACACCAAAGTACACGAGCAGTACTTC.

The genes are TRBV5-6 and TRBJ2-5; D may match TRBD1 or TRBD2 (5 bases each). The DNA end is more similar to TRBJ2-1, so the J call may be wrong. Germline V gene lookup returns CDR1 SGHDT and CDR2 YYEEEE. CDR3 length equals 14 residues. DNA of the CDR3: TGTGCCAGCCCCTTGGGGGTCGGACTCAATGAGCAGTTCTTC. Protein product: CASPLGVGLNEQFF.

The CDR3 bases are TGTGCCTTAAGGGGCTCCTACAATGAGCAGTTCTTC. Its protein is CALRGSYNEQFF. The chain carries TRBV5-8 and TRBJ2-1, with D possibly TRBD1 on 5 matching bases. Between the trimmed V and J ends, which lost 10 bases and 0 bases, there was a span of 8 bases. The CDR3 runs 12 residues. Germline CDR1 SGHTS, CDR2 YDEGEE.

The chain joins TRBV4-3 to TRBJ1-2, with TRBD1 matching 10 bases. The germline V gene encodes CDR1 LGHNA and CDR2 YSLEER. This CDR3 contains 16 residues. The V and J ends lost 2 bases and 4 bases, in that order; junction bases with no gene match: 7. CDR3 protein: CASSQLRDRGVYGYTF. The CDR3, as DNA: TGCGCCAGCAGCCAACTCCGGGACAGGGGTGTCTATGGCTACACCTTC.

The V call is TRBV27, the J call TRBJ2-5; the D gene could be TRBD1 or TRBD2 (5 bases each). The germline V and J ends were trimmed by 3 bases and 11 bases, with 16 bases remaining between them. The CDR3 runs 13 residues. Germline assignment: CDR1 MNHEY and CDR2 SMNVEV (reference sequence). Here the CDR3 DNA reads TGTGCCAGCAGTTTTGTGGGGGTCAGGGAGCAGTACTTC. Translating it yields CASSFVGVREQYF.

The gene calls are TRBV14 and TRBJ2-5, with TRBD2 matching over 13 bases. V gave up 0 bases and J gave up 12 bases; unmatched junction bases: 1. This CDR3 has 13 residues. Per germline, CDR1 SGHDN and CDR2 FVKESK. The CDR3 DNA follows: TGTGCCAGCAGCCAAGAGGGACTAGCGGGGAAGTACTTC. Translating gives CASSQEGLAGKYF.

The V call is TRBV27, the J call TRBJ1-5; TRBD1 matches 9 bases. V was clipped by 6 bases and J by 0 bases; unmatched bases: 6. The length of the CDR3 is 16 residues. Germline-derived CDR1 and CDR2 are MNHEY and SMNVEV (reference sequence). The CDR3 DNA reads TGTGCCAGCAGCCCGGACAGGGGCTATAGCAATCAGCCCCAGCATTTT. It yields the protein CASSPDRGYSNQPQHF.

The chain combines TRBV7-2 with TRBJ2-5, with D possibly being TRBD1 (7 bases). Germline assignment: CDR1 SGHTA and CDR2 FQGNSA. The V end was cut by 1 base, the J end by 5 bases, with 11 bases between. The CDR3 covers 14 residues. The CDR3: CASSLETGRETQYF. In DNA form, the CDR3 reads TGTGCCAGCAGCTTAGAGACAGGGAGGGAGACCCAGTACTTC.

The chain uses TRBV7-8 and TRBJ2-5; D tentatively reads TRBD1 or TRBD2 (5 bases each). With the DNA end fitting TRBJ2-1 better, the J assignment may be wrong. This CDR3 contains 16 residues. In germline, CDR1 is SGHVS, CDR2 FQNEAQ. The CDR3 DNA sequence: TGTGCCAGCAGCTTAGGGGCTAGAGGGGTTGGCAATGAGCAGTTCTTC. Its translation: CASSLGARGVGNEQFF.

This clonotype has a handful of counts. The V gene is TRBV12-3 or TRBV12-4, the J gene TRBJ1-2; D not resolved. This CDR3 is built from 12 residues. The germline V and J ends were trimmed by 5 bases and 4 bases, with 8 bases remaining between them. This CDR3 is CASSPGLYGYTF. CDR3 sequence (DNA): TGTGCCAGCAGTCCCGGACTCTATGGCTACACCTTC.

The chain combines TRBV5-1 with TRBJ2-3, with TRBD1 matching 7 bases. Per the germline V gene, CDR1 is SGHRS and CDR2 is YFSETQ. The J segment lost 4 bases and the V segment lost 0 bases, leaving 2 bases of the junction unmatched. The CDR3 sequence is 14 residues long. Here the CDR3 DNA reads TGCGCCAGCAGCTTGGAGACAGGGTCAGATACGCAGTATTTT. Translating it yields CASSLETGSDTQYF.

The chain combines TRBV6-1 with TRBJ2-5, with a possible D match to TRBD1 (6 bases). Looked up from germline, CDR1 is MNHNS and CDR2 is SASEGT. Trimming removed 2 bases from V and 5 bases from J, with 15 bases in between. The CDR3 totals 15 residues. CDR3 residues: CASSELGRGYETQYF. The CDR3 DNA reads as TGTGCCAGCAGTGAATTGGGCAGGGGTTATGAGACCCAGTACTTC.

V usage is TRBV13 and J usage is TRBJ2-1; 9 nucleotides agree with TRBD2. Unmatched junction bases numbered 11, after V lost 3 bases and J lost 5 bases. Germline V gene lookup returns CDR1 PRHDT and CDR2 FYEKMQ (reference sequence). The CDR3 loop spans 17 amino acids. Here the CDR3 reads CASSFLSGGPGDNEQFF. The CDR3 DNA reads as TGTGCCAGCAGCTTTCTGAGCGGGGGGCCTGGAGACAATGAGCAGTTCTTC.

The gene calls are TRBV9 and TRBJ2-7; possible D gene TRBD1, 5 bases. CDR3 length: 13 amino acids. Germline V gene data show CDR1 as SGDLS and CDR2 as YYNGEE. Trimming stripped 0 bases from V and 7 bases from J, with 11 bases between. The CDR3 sequence is CASSVAGRREQYF. CDR3 DNA: TGTGCCAGCAGCGTAGCAGGGCGCCGAGAGCAGTACTTC.

The chain combines TRBV6-5 with TRBJ2-7, with D possibly TRBD1 on 5 matching bases. Trimming shortened V by 0 bases and J by 0 bases, and 15 bases separated the two germline ends. CDR3 length: 17 residues. CDR1 MNHEY and CDR2 SVGAGI come from the germline V gene. The CDR3 DNA follows: TGTGCCAGCAGTTACTCGGGTGTCGACAGTAACTCCTACGAGCAGTACTTC. Translation: CASSYSGVDSNSYEQYF.

V gene TRBV24-1 combines with J gene TRBJ2-1; D possibly uses TRBD1 or TRBD2 (6 bases each). CDR3 size: 12 residues. With 7 bases removed from V and 8 bases from J, the gap between germline ends came to 11 bases. Germline-derived CDR1 and CDR2 are KGHDR and SFDVKD. The CDR3 DNA reads TGTGCCACCAGCAAGAGGGGGGATGAGCAGTTCTTC. Translated, it gives CATSKRGDEQFF.